This entry describes one T cell receptor (beta chain). The data originate from a study of blood T cell repertoires in COVID-19. Authors' analysis steps: Estimation of nucleated cell counts was performed using reference gene primer amplification. This table comes from immunoSEQ multiplex PCR, and its TCRdb copy is limited to in-frame clones, with some not included. That table supplies the V and J calls and clone size; D and trimming were determined from the DNA. The sample has 200,000 to 250,000 clones; approximately 84% are singletons. The TCR comes from a woman of 80 years or more with COVID-19, enrolled during active disease. The sample was peripheral blood.

CDR3 loop: CASLSSSGTGREKLFF. The CDR3 nucleotides are TGTGCCAGCTTATCTTCTTCCGGGACAGGGAGGGAAAAACTGTTTTTT. The chain couples TRBV28 to TRBJ1-4; 9 nucleotides match TRBD1. Germline trimming cut 8 bases from V and 8 bases from J; bases unmatched to any gene: 15. Germline CDR1 and CDR2: MDHEN and SYDVKM. The length of the CDR3 is 16 residues.